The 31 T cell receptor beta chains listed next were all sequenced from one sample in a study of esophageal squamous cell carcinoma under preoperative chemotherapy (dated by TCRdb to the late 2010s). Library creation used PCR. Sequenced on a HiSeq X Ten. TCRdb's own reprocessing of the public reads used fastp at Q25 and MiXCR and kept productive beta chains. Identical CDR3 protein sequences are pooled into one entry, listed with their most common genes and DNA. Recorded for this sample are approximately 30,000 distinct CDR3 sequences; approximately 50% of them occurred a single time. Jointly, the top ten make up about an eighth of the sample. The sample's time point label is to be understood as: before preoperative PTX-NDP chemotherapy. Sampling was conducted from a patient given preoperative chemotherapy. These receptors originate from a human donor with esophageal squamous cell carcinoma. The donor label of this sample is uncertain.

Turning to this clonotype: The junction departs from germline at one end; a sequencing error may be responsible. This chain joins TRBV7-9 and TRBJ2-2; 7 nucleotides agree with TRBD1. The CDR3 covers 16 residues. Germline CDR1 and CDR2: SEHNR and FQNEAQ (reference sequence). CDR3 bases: TGTGCCAGCAGCTTACCCGGGACAGACAGCACCGATGCGCTGTATTTT. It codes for CASSLPGTDSTDALYF. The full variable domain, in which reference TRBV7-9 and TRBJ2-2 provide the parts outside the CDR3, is DTGVSQNPRHKITKRGQNVTFRCDPISEHNRLYWYRQTLGQGPEFLTYFQNEAQLEKSRLLSDRFSAERPKGSFSTLEIQRTEQGDSAMYLCASSLPGTDSTDALYFGEGSRLTVL.

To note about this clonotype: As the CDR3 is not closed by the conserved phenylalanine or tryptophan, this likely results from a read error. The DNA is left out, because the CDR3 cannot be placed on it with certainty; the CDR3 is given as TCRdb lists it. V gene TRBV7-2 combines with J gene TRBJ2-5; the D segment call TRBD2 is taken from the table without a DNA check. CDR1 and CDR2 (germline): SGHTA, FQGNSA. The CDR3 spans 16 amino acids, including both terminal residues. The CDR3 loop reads CASSSGRGAARASWYS.

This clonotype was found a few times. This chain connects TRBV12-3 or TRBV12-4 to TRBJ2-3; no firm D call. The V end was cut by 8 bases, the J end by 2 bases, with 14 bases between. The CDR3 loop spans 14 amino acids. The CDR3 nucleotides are TGTGCCAGCTCAATTGGGCTACCCACAGATACGCAGTATTTT. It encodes CASSIGLPTDTQYF.

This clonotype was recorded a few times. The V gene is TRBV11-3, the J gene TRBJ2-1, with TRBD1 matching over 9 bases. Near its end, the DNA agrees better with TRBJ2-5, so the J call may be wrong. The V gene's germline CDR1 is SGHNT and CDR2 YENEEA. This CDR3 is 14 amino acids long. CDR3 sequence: CASSKTGGQETQYF. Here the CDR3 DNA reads TGTGCCAGCAGCAAGACAGGGGGCCAAGAGACCCAGTACTTC.

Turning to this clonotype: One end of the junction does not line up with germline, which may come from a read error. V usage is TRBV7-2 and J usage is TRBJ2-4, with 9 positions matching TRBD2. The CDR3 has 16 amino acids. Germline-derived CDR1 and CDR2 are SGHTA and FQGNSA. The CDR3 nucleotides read TGTGCCAGCGCCGGGCGGGGGGGCCGTGACCGAGACATCCAGTACTTC. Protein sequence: CASAGRGGRDRDIQYF.

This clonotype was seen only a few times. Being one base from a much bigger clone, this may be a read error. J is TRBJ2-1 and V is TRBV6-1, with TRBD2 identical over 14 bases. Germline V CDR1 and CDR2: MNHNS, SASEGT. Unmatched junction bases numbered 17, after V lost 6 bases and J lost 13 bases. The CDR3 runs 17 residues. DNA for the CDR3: TGTGCCAGCAGCTCCGGGACTAGCGGGAGCGTTAGGGAGACCCAGTTCTTC. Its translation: CASSSGTSGSVRETQFF.

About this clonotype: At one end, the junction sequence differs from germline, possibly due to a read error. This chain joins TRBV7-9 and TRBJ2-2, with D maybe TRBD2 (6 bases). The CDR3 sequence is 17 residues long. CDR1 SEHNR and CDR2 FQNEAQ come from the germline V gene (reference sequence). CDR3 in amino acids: CASSLAPGTVMPGKLFF. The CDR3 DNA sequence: TGTGCCAGCAGCTTAGCGCCCGGGACTGTGATGCCCGGGAAGCTGTTTTTT.

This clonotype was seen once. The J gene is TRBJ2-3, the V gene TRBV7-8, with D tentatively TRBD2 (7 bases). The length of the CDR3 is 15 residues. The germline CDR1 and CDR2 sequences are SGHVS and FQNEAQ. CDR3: CGGGLRGRDPETQYF. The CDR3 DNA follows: TGTGGCGGGGGCTTACGGGGCCGGGACCCAGAGACCCAGTATTTT. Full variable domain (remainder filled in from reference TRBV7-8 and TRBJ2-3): GAGVSQSPRYKVAKRGQDVALRCDPISGHVSLFWYQQALGQGPEFLTYFQNEAQLDKSGLPSDRFFAERPEGSVSTLKIQRTQQEDSAVYLCGGGLRGRDPETQYFGPGTRLTVL.

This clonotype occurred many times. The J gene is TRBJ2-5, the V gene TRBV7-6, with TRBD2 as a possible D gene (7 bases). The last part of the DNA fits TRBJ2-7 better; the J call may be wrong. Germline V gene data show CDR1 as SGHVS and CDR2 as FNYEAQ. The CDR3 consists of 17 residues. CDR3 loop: CASSLGGGGGGPFEQYF. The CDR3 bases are TGTGCCAGCAGCTTAGGGGGGGGGGGGGGGGGGCCCTTCGAGCAGTACTTC.

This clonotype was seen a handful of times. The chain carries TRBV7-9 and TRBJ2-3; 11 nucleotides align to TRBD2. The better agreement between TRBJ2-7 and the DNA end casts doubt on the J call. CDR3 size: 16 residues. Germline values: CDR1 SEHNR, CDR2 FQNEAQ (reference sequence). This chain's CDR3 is CASSLVSGLAGPQQYF. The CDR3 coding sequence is TGTGCCAGCAGCTTAGTATCCGGACTAGCGGGTCCTCAGCAGTACTTC.

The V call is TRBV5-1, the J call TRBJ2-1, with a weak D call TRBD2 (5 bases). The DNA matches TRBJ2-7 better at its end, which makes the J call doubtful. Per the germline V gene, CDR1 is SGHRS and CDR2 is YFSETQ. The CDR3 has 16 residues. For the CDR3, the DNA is TGCGCCAGCAGCTTGGGAGGTACTGAGGGAGCCTACGAGCAGTACTTC. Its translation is CASSLGGTEGAYEQYF.

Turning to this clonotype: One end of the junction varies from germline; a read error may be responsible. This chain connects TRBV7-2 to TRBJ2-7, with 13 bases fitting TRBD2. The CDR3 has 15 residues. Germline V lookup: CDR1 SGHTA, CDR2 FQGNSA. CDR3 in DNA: TGTGCCAGCAGCTTAGCCGAACTAGCGGGAGGGCCGATGATATTC. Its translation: CASSLAELAGGPMIF.

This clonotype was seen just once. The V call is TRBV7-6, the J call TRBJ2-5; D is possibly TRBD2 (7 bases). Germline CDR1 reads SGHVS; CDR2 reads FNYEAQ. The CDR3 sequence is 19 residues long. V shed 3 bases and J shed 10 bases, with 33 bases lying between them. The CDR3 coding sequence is TGTGCCAGCAGCTTGGATCCGGCCATCGGGGGGCGTGACCAAGACATCCAGTACTTC. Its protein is CASSLDPAIGGRDQDIQYF.

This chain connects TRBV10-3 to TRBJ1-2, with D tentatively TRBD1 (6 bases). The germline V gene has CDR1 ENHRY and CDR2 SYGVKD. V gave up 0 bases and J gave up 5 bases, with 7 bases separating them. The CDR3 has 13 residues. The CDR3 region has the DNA TGTGCCATCAGTGAGTCGACAGGATATGGCTACACCTTC. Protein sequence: CAISESTGYGYTF.

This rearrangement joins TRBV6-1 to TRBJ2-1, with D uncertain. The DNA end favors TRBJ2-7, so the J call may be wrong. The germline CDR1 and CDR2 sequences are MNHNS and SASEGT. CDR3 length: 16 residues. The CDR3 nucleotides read TGTGCCAGCAGTCCTCTTGACGGAGCCACCTACAATGAGCAGTACTTC. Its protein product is CASSPLDGATYNEQYF.

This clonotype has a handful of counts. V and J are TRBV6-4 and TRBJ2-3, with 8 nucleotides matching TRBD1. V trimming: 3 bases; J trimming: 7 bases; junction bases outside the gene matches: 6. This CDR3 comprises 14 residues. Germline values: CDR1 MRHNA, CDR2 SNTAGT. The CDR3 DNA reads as TGTGCCAGCAGTGAGACAGGGGCCCGAAATACGCAGTATTTT. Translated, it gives CASSETGARNTQYF.

The CDR3 DNA reads TGTGCCAGCAGCTTGGACCAGCGGGCCACAGACATGCAGTATTTT. This gives the protein CASSLDQRATDMQYF. The V and J genes are TRBV7-8 and TRBJ2-3; tentatively, D is TRBD2 (6 bases). The germline V and J ends were trimmed by 3 bases and 11 bases, with 21 bases remaining between them. This CDR3 is built from 15 residues. Germline V CDR1 and CDR2: SGHVS, FQNEAQ.

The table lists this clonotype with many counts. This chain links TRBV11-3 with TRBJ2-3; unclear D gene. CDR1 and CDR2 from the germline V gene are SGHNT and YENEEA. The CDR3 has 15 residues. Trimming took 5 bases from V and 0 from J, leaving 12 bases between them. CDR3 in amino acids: CASSPISSSTDTQYF. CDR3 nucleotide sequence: TGTGCCAGCAGCCCGATATCGAGTAGCACAGATACGCAGTATTTT.

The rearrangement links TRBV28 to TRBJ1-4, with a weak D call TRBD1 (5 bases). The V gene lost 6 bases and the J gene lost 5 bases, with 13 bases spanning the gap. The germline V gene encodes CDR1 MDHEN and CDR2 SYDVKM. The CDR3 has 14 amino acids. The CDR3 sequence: CASSLQGKNEKLFF. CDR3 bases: TGTGCCAGCAGCTTGCAGGGAAAAAATGAAAAACTGTTTTTT.

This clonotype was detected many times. CDR3 region: CASSSLAGGAYNEQFF. CDR3 in DNA: TGTGCCAGCAGCTCCCTAGCGGGAGGAGCCTACAATGAGCAGTTCTTC. V usage is TRBV11-1 and J usage is TRBJ2-1, with TRBD2 matching 11 bases. The CDR3 contains 16 residues. The V gene end was trimmed by 4 bases and the J gene end by 2 bases; junction bases not matched to a gene: 4. Germline V lookup: CDR1 SGHAT, CDR2 FQDESV (reference sequence).

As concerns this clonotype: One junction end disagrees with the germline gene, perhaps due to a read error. CDR3 DNA: TGTGCCAGCGGTTTGGGTGGGGGACCCCCAAATACGCAGTATTTT. It specifies CASGLGGGPPNTQYF. This chain connects TRBV27 to TRBJ2-3, with D tentatively TRBD1 or TRBD2 (5 bases each). Per germline, CDR1 MNHEY and CDR2 SMNVEV (reference sequence). The CDR3 consists of 15 residues.

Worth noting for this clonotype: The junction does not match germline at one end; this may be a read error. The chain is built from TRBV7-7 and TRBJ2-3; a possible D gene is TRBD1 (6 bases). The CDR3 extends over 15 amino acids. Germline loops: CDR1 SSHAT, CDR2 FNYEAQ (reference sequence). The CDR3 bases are TGTGCTAGCAGCCCAAGCAACCACCTCCCAGGGGCGCAGTTTTTT. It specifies CASSPSNHLPGAQFF.

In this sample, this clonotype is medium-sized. In nucleotides, the CDR3 is TGTGCCAGCAGGCGCGGACAGGGGAATTCTGAAGCTTTCTTT. Protein sequence: CASRRGQGNSEAFF. The V call is TRBV11-3, the J call TRBJ1-1, with 9 bases that match TRBD1. This CDR3 has 14 residues. With V trimmed by 6 bases and J by 6 bases, 8 bases remained unmatched. Germline V gene lookup returns CDR1 SGHNT and CDR2 YENEEA.

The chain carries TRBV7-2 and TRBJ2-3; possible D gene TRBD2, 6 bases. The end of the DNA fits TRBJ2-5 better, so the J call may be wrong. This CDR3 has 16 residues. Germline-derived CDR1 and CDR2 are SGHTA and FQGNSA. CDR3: CASGGHGGRGTDTQYF. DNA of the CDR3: TGTGCCAGCGGCGGGCACGGAGGGCGTGGCACAGATACCCAGTACTTC.

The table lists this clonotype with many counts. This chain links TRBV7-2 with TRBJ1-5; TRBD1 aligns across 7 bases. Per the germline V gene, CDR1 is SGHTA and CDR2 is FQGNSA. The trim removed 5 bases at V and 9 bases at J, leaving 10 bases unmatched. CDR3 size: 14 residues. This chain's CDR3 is CASSEGQPHRPQHF. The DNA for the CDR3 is TGTGCCAGCAGCGAGGGACAGCCCCATCGGCCCCAGCATTTT.

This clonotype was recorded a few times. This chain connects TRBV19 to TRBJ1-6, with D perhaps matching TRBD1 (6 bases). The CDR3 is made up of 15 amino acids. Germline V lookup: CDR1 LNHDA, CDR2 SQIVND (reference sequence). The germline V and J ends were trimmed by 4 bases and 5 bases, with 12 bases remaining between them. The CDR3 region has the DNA TGTGCCAGTAGTACCCGGGACATAAATAATTCACCCCTCCACTTT. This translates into CASSTRDINNSPLHF.

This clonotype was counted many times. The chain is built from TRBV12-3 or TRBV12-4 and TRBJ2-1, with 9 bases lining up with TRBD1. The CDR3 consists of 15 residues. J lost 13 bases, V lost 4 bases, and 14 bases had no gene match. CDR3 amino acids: CASSSRDRVLETQFF. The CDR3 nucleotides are TGTGCCAGCAGTTCCCGGGACAGGGTATTAGAGACCCAGTTCTTC.

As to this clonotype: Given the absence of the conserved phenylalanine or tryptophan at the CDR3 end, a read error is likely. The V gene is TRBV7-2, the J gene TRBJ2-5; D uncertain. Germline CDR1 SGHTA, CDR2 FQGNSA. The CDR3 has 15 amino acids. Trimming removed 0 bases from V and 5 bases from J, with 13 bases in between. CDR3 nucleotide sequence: TGTGCCAGCAGCTTAGCTCTGGGGTGGGCGGAGACCCAGTACTCG. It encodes CASSLALGWAETQYS.

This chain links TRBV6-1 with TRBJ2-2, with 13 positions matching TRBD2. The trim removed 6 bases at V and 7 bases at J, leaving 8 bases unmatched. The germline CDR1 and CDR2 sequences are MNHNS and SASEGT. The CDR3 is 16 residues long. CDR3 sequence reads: CASSTLAGGPGGELFF. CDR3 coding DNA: TGTGCCAGCAGCACACTAGCGGGAGGGCCCGGCGGGGAGCTGTTTTTT.

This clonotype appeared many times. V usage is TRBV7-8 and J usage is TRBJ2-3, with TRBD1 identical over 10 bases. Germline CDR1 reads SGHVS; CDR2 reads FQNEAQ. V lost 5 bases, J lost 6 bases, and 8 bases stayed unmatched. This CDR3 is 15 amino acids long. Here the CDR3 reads CASSRGTGESDTQYF. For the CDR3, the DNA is TGTGCCAGCAGCCGAGGGACAGGGGAGAGCGATACGCAGTATTTT.

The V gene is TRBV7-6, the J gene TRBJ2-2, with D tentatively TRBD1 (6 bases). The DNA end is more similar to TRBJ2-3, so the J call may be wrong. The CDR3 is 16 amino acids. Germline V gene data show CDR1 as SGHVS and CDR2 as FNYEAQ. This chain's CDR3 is CASSLVGAVSTGAQYF. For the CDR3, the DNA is TGTGCCAGCAGCTTAGTGGGGGCAGTGAGCACCGGGGCGCAGTATTTT.